The 21 T cell receptor beta chains listed next were all sequenced from one sample in a study of T cells in Graves' hyperthyroidism and ophthalmopathy. Amplification of TCR beta CDR3 regions was performed using RNA transcripts as template. Carried out on the TCR CDR3, a first-round RT-PCR used the HTBI primer set. Each CDR3 protein is one row after TCRdb ran MiXCR on the multiplex PCR reads. Altogether 380,000 or so distinct CDR3 sequences are present, approximately 13% being singletons, with the ten largest covering roughly 20%. Sample: blood. These receptors originate from a man aged 25-45 years with Graves' hyperthyroidism that later progressed to Graves' ophthalmopathy.

This clonotype has just a few counts. V and J are TRBV6-6 and TRBJ2-2; weak D call: TRBD2 (6 bases). Trimming took 0 bases from V and 5 from J, leaving 10 bases between them. The germline gives CDR1 MNHNY, CDR2 SVGAGI (reference sequence). The CDR3 extends over 15 amino acids. DNA for the CDR3: TGTGCCAGCAGTTACTCGCCCGGGGGAACCGGGGAGCTGTTTTTT. This translates into CASSYSPGGTGELFF.

The chain has TRBV5-1 and TRBJ2-1; D may be TRBD2 (6 bases). V gave up 0 bases and J gave up 8 bases, with 15 bases separating them. CDR1 is SGHRS and CDR2 is YFSETQ in the germline V gene. This CDR3 comprises 15 residues. CDR3 sequence reads: CASSLVGDGLYEQFF. The CDR3 nucleotides read TGCGCCAGCAGCTTGGTGGGGGACGGACTATATGAGCAGTTCTTC.

The chain is built from TRBV6-1 and TRBJ1-3; D not certain. The CDR3 length is 15 residues. Between the trimmed V and J ends, which lost 4 bases and 0 bases, there was a span of 10 bases. The germline V gene has CDR1 MNHNS and CDR2 SASEGT. This CDR3 reads CASSVGSYSGNTIYF. The CDR3, as DNA: TGTGCCAGCAGTGTAGGGTCCTACTCTGGAAACACCATATATTTT.

This clonotype was counted many times. The chain combines TRBV29-1 with TRBJ1-2; TRBD1 aligns across 9 bases. Germline V CDR1 and CDR2: SQVTM, ANQGSEA. Germline trimming cut 5 bases from V and 4 bases from J; bases unmatched to any gene: 5. The CDR3 runs 13 residues. The CDR3 here is CSVSTGQGYGYTF. The DNA of the CDR3 is TGCAGCGTTTCCACGGGACAGGGCTATGGCTACACCTTC.

The chain carries TRBV10-2 and TRBJ1-1, with 7 bases identical to TRBD1. V lost 11 bases, J lost 11 bases, and 11 bases stayed unmatched. From germline, CDR1 is WSHSY and CDR2 SAAADI. The CDR3 loop spans 11 amino acids. The CDR3 DNA follows: TGCGCCTCAAGACAGGGAGTGGGGGCTTTCTTT. This codes for CASRQGVGAFF.

Only a few counts were recorded for this clonotype. The chain uses TRBV14 and TRBJ2-3, with 7 bases aligning to TRBD1. The CDR3 has 17 amino acids. The trim removed 0 bases at V and 3 bases at J, leaving 9 bases unmatched. Germline V gene sequence: CDR1 SGHDN, CDR2 FVKESK. The CDR3 loop reads CASSQDPGQGVTDTQYF. The CDR3, as DNA: TGTGCCAGCAGCCAAGATCCGGGTCAGGGGGTGACAGATACGCAGTATTTT.

This clonotype was picked up many times. The chain employs TRBV27 and TRBJ1-2, with TRBD1 matching over 8 bases. The CDR3 sequence is 15 residues long. V lost 4 bases, J lost 1 base, and 5 bases stayed unmatched. Germline CDR1 is MNHEY and CDR2 is SMNVEV (reference sequence). This CDR3 is CASSSPGQGNYGYTF. The DNA for the CDR3 is TGTGCCAGCAGTTCCCCAGGACAGGGTAACTATGGCTACACCTTC.

This clonotype was counted at least ten times. J is TRBJ1-1 and V is TRBV28; D is unresolved. The germline V and J ends were trimmed by 5 bases and 1 base, with 14 bases remaining between them. Germline loops: CDR1 MDHEN, CDR2 SYDVKM. The CDR3 consists of 15 residues. This CDR3 reads CASSLEGHANTEAFF. CDR3 nucleotide sequence: TGTGCCAGCAGTCTTGAGGGCCATGCGAACACTGAAGCTTTCTTT.

In its sample, this clonotype was seen many times. The genes are TRBV12-3 or TRBV12-4 and TRBJ1-5; D gene unclear. This CDR3 spans 14 amino acids. Trimming cost V 2 bases and J 2 bases, with 7 bases left between them. CDR3 DNA sequence: TGTGCCAGCAGTTTATCGACCCGCAATCAGCCCCAGCATTTT. This codes for CASSLSTRNQPQHF.

This clonotype occurred many times. This sequence joins TRBV7-2 and TRBJ2-5; D is uncertain. Looked up from germline, CDR1 is SGHTA and CDR2 is FQGNSA. V was pared by 5 bases and J by 5 bases, with 15 bases between. This CDR3 region has 14 residues. The CDR3 DNA follows: TGTGCCAGCAGCCGCAACGGGCTGTATGAGACCCAGTACTTC. Translating gives CASSRNGLYETQYF. Variable domain in full (rest from reference TRBV7-2 and TRBJ2-5): GAGVSQSPSNKVTEKGKDVELRCDPISGHTALYWYRQSLGQGLEFLIYFQGNSAPDKSGLPSDRFSAERTGGSVSTLTIQRTQQEDSAVYLCASSRNGLYETQYFGPGTRLLVL.

This clonotype showed up many times. The DNA for the CDR3 is TGCAGTGCTAGGATGGGCAGGGCGGAGGATAATGAAAAACTGTTTTTT. Translation gives CSARMGRAEDNEKLFF. The chain combines TRBV20-1 with TRBJ1-4; the D gene is possibly TRBD1 (5 bases). V was cut by 3 bases and J by 4 bases, with 18 bases left in between. There are 16 residues in the CDR3. CDR1 is DFQATT and CDR2 is SNEGSKA in the germline V gene (reference sequence).

CDR3 coding DNA: TGTGCCAGCACCAATGGGCAGACCTACGAGCAGTACTTC. It specifies CASTNGQTYEQYF. V gene TRBV6-1 combines with J gene TRBJ2-7; D is unclear. This CDR3 comprises 13 residues. Germline CDR1 MNHNS, CDR2 SASEGT. Trimming removed 7 bases from V and 2 bases from J, with 12 bases in between.

In its sample, this clonotype was seen a few times. V is TRBV5-8 and J is TRBJ1-2; TRBD1 might be the D (6 bases). V dropped 2 bases and J dropped 6 bases, with 11 bases sitting between them. Germline CDR1 and CDR2: SGHTS and YDEGEE. The CDR3 contains 13 residues. The CDR3 here is CASSLTGGNGYTF. CDR3 sequence (DNA): TGTGCCAGCAGCTTAACGGGGGGCAATGGCTACACCTTC. Drawing the rest from reference TRBV5-8 and TRBJ1-2, the complete variable domain is EAGVTQSPTHLIKTRGQQATLRCSPISGHTSVYWYQQALGLGLQFLLWYDEGEERNRGNFPPRFSGRQFPNYSSELNVNALELEDSALYLCASSLTGGNGYTFGSGTRLTVV.

This clonotype was seen only a few times. This could be a read error, since a much larger clone is one nucleotide away. The chain employs TRBV6-1 and TRBJ1-1; no clear D gene. V was shortened by 2 bases and J by 4 bases, with 14 bases between the two germline ends. The CDR3 length is 15 residues. Germline V lookup: CDR1 MNHNS, CDR2 SASEGT. The CDR3 nucleotides are TGTGCCAGCAGTGAACGCCTCTCGCAAGGCACTGAAGCTTTCTTT. It codes for CASSERLSQGTEAFF.

This clonotype has more than one count but fewer than ten. This chain joins TRBV5-1 and TRBJ2-7, with 7 bases fitting TRBD1. The CDR3 covers 15 residues. V trimming: 0 bases; J trimming: 3 bases; junction bases outside the gene matches: 6. Germline values: CDR1 SGHRS, CDR2 YFSETQ. CDR3 coding DNA: TGCGCCAGCAGCTTGGCCCCGGGACAGATCTACGAGCAGTACTTC. As protein: CASSLAPGQIYEQYF. The whole variable domain, filled in from reference TRBV5-1 and TRBJ2-7, reads KAGVTQTPRYLIKTRGQQVTLSCSPISGHRSVSWYQQTPGQGLQFLFEYFSETQRNKGNFPGRFSGRQFSNSRSEMNVSTLELGDSALYLCASSLAPGQIYEQYFGPGTRLTVT.

The CDR3 reads CSARVGGHRETQYF. CDR3 DNA sequence: TGCAGTGCTAGAGTGGGGGGGCACCGGGAGACCCAGTACTTC. The chain combines TRBV20-1 with TRBJ2-5, with D possibly TRBD2 on 7 matching bases. CDR1 is DFQATT, CDR2 SNEGSKA, per germline (reference sequence). The CDR3 is made up of 14 amino acids. Trimming took 1 base from V and 5 from J, leaving 14 bases between them.

This clonotype turned up a few times. This chain joins TRBV3-1 and TRBJ2-5; 9 nucleotides line up with TRBD2. Germline lookup yields CDR1 LGHDT and CDR2 YNNKEL (reference sequence). V dropped 0 bases and J dropped 5; count of bases not matched to a gene: 16. The CDR3 runs 19 residues. Written as DNA, the CDR3 is TGTGCCAGCAGCCAAGAAGTTCGAAGGTGGCGGGGGGGCCGTGAGACCCAGTACTTC. This gives the protein CASSQEVRRWRGGRETQYF.

The sample holds many counts of this clonotype. The rearrangement uses TRBV7-9 and TRBJ2-7; a weak D match, TRBD1 (6 bases). CDR1 is SEHNR and CDR2 is FQNEAQ in the germline V gene (reference sequence). The CDR3 runs 14 residues. The V end lost 5 bases, the J end lost 2 bases, and 13 bases lay between the germline ends. CDR3 DNA: TGTGCCAGCAGCCACAGGGAAGTCCCCTACGAGCAGTACTTC. Residues: CASSHREVPYEQYF.

This clonotype was counted only a few times. The rearrangement links TRBV6-1 to TRBJ1-1; D unresolved. The CDR3 is 11 residues long. V was clipped by 0 bases and J by 11 bases, with 7 bases between them. CDR1 and CDR2 (germline): MNHNS, SASEGT. The CDR3 protein is CASSEAPLAFF. DNA of the CDR3: TGTGCCAGCAGTGAAGCGCCACTGGCTTTCTTT.

This clonotype was counted at least ten times. This chain connects TRBV20-1 to TRBJ1-1, with D possibly TRBD1 on 6 matching bases. Trimming stripped 0 bases from V and 7 bases from J, with 18 bases between. The CDR3 consists of 15 residues. Germline lookup yields CDR1 DFQATT and CDR2 SNEGSKA (reference sequence). CDR3 nucleotide sequence: TGCAGTGCTAGAGAGGCAGGGGCTTTACCCTTTGAAGCTTTCTTT. Protein product: CSAREAGALPFEAFF.

This clonotype has a handful of counts. The chain is built from TRBV6-4 and TRBJ2-3; D is unresolved. V was trimmed by 0 bases and J by 0 bases, leaving 10 bases between them. Germline CDR1 reads MRHNA; CDR2 reads SNTAGT. The length of the CDR3 is 16 residues. The CDR3 DNA sequence: TGTGCCAGCAGTGACTCGAGGACGGCTAGCACAGATACGCAGTATTTT. This codes for CASSDSRTASTDTQYF.